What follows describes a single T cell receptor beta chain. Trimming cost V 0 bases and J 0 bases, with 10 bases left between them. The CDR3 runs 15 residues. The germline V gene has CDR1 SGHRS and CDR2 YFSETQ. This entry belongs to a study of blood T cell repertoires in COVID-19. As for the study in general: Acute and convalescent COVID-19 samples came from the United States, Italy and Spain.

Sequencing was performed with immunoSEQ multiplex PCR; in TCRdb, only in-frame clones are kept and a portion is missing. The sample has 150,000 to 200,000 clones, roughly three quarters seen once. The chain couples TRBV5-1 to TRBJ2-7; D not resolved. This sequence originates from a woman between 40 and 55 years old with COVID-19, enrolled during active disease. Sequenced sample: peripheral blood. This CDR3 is CASSLGRVSSYEQYF. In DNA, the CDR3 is TGCGCCAGCAGCTTGGGACGGGTAAGCTCCTACGAGCAGTACTTC.